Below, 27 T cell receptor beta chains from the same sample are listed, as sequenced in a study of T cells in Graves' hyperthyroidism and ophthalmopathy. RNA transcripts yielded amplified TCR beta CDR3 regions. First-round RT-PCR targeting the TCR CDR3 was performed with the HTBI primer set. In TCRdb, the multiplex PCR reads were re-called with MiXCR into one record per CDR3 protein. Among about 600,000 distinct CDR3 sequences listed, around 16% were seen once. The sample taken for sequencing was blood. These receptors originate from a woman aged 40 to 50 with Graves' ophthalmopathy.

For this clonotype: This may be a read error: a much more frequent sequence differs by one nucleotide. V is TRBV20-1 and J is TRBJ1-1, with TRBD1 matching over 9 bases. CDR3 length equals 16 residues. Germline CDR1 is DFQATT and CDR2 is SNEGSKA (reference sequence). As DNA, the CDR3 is TGCAGTACTAGAGACCAAGGACAGGGGAGGAACACTGAAGCTTTCTTT. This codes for CSTRDQGQGRNTEAFF.

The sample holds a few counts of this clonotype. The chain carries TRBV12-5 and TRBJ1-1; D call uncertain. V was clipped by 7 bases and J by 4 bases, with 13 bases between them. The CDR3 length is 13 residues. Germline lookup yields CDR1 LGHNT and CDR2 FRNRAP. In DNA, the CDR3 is TGTGCTAGTGTCTCGGATGCGGGCACTGAAGCTTTCTTT. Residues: CASVSDAGTEAFF.

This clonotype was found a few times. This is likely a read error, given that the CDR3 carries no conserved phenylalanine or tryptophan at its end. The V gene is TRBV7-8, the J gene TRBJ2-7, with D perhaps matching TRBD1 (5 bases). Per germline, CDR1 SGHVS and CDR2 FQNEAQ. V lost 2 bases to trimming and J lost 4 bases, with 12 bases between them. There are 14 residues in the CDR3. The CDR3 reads CASSLREGAYEQYL. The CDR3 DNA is TGTGCCAGCAGCTTACGTGAAGGGGCATACGAGCAGTACCTC.

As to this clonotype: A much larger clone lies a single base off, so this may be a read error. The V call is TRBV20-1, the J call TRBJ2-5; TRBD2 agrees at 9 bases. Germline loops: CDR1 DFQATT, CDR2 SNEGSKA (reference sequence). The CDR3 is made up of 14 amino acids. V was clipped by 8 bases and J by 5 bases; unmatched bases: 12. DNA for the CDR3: TGCAGTTTTAGGCGGGAGGGCTGGGCGGAGACCCAGTACTTC. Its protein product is CSFRREGWAETQYF.

The CDR3 nucleotides are TGTGCCAGTGAGCGGGGGTTAGGCGGGGAGCTGTTTTTT. It encodes CASERGLGGELFF. V usage is TRBV19 and J usage is TRBJ2-2; 8 bases line up with TRBD2. CDR1 is LNHDA and CDR2 is SQIVND in the germline V gene (reference sequence). This CDR3 has 13 amino acids. V gave up 8 bases and J gave up 7 bases; unmatched junction bases: 6. The full variable domain, completed using reference TRBV19 and TRBJ2-2, is DGGITQSPKYLFRKEGQNVTLSCEQNLNHDAMYWYRQDPGQGLRLIYYSQIVNDFQKGDIAEGYSVSREKKESFPLTVTSAQKNPTAFYLCASERGLGGELFFGEGSRLTVL.

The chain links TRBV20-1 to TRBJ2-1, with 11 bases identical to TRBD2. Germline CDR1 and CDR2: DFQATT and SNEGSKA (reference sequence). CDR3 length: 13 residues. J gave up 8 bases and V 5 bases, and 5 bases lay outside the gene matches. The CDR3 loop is CSAPIAGGDEQFF. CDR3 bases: TGCAGTGCTCCAATAGCGGGAGGGGATGAGCAGTTCTTC.

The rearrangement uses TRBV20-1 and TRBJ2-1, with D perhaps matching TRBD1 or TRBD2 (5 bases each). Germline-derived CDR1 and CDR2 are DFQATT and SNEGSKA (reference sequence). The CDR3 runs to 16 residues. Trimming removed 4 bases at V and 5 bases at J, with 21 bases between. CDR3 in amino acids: CSANPRGALLDNEQFF. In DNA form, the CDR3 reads TGCAGTGCTAATCCCCGGGGCGCTTTACTAGACAATGAGCAGTTCTTC.

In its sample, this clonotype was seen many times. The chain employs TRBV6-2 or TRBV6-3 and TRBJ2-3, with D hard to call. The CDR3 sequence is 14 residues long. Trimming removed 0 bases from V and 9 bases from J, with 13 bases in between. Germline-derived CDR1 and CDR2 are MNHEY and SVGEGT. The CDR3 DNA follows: TGTGCCAGCAGTTACTCCGGTCTTGTACGGACGCAGTATTTT. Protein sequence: CASSYSGLVRTQYF.

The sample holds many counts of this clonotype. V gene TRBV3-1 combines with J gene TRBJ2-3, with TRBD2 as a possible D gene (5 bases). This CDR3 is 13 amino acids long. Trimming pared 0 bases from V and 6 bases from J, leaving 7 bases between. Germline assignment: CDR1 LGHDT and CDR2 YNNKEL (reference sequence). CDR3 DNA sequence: TGTGCCAGCAGCCAAGACTGGAGGGATACGCAGTATTTT. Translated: CASSQDWRDTQYF.

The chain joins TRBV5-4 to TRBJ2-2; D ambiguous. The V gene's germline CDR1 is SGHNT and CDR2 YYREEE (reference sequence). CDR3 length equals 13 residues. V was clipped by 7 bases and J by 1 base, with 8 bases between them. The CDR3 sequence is CASSHQNTGELFF. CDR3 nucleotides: TGTGCCAGCTCGCACCAGAACACCGGGGAGCTGTTTTTT.

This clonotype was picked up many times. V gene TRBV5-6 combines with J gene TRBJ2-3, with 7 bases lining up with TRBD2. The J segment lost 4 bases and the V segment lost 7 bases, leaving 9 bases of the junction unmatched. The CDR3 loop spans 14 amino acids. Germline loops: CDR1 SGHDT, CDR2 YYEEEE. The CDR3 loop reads CASYGGGRPDTQYF. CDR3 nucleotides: TGTGCCAGCTATGGGGGAGGGAGGCCAGATACGCAGTATTTT.

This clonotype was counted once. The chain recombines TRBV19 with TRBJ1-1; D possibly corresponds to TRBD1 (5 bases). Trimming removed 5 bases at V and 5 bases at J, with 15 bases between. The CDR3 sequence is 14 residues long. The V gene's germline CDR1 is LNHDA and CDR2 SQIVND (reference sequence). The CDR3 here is CASSFSDMTTEAFF. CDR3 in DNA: TGTGCCAGTAGTTTCTCGGACATGACGACTGAAGCTTTCTTT.

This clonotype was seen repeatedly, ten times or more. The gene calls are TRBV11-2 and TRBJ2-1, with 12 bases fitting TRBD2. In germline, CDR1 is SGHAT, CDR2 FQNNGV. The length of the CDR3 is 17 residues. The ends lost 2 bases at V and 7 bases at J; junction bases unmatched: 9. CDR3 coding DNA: TGTGCCAGCAGCTTATCTGTCCTAGCGGGAGGGAGGAATGAGCAGTTCTTC. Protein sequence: CASSLSVLAGGRNEQFF.

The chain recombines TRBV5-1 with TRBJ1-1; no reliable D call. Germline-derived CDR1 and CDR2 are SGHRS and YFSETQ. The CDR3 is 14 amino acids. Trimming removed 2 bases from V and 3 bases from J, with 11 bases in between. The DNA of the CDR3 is TGCGCCAGCAGCTTTTCGGGTGGGGACACTGAAGCTTTCTTT. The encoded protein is CASSFSGGDTEAFF.

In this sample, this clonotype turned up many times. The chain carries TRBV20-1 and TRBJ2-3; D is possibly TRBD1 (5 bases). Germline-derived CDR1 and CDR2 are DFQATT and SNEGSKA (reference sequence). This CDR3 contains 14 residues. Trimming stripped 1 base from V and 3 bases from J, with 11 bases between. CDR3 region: CSARVRGGTDTQYF. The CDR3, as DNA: TGCAGTGCTAGAGTAAGGGGTGGGACAGATACGCAGTATTTT.

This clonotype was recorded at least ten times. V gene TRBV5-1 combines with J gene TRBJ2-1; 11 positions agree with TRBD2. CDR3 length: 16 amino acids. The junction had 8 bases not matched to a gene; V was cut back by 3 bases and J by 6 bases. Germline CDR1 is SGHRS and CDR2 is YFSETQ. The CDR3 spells CASSSLTSGSGNEQFF. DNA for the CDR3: TGCGCCAGCAGCTCGCTTACTAGCGGGAGTGGCAATGAGCAGTTCTTC.

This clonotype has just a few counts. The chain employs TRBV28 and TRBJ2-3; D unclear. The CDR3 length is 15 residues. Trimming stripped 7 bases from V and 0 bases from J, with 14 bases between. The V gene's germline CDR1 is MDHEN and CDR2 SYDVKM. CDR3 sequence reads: CASTLQLTSTDTQYF. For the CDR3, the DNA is TGTGCCAGCACTCTACAACTAACTAGCACAGATACGCAGTATTTT. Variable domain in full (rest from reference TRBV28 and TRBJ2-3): DVKVTQSSRYLVKRTGEKVFLECVQDMDHENMFWYRQDPGLGLRLIYFSYDVKMKEKGDIPEGYSVSREKKERFSLILESASTNQTSMYLCASTLQLTSTDTQYFGPGTRLTVL.

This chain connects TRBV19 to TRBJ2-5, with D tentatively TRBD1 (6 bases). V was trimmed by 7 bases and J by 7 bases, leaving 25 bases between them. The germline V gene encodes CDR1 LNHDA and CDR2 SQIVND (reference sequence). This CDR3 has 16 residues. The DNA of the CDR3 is TGTGCCAGTAAGGAATCAGGGGATTCAGAATATGTGACCCAGTACTTC. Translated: CASKESGDSEYVTQYF.

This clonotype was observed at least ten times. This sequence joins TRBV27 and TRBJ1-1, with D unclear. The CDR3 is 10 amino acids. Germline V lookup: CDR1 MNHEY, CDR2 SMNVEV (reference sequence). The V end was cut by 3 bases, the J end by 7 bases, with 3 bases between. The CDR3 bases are TGTGCCAGCAGTTTCGGTGAAGCTTTCTTT. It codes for CASSFGEAFF.

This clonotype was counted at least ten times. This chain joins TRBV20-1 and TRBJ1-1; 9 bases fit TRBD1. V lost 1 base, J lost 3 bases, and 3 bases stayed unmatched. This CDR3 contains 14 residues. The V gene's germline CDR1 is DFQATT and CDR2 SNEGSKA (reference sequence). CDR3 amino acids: CSARGGQGDTEAFF. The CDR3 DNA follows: TGCAGTGCTAGAGGGGGACAGGGCGACACTGAAGCTTTCTTT.

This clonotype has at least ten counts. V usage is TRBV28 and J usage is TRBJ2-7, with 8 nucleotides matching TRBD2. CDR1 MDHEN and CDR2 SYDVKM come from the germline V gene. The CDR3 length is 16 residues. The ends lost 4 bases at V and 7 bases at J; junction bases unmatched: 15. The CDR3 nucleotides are TGTGCCAGCAGTTACCCTAGGGGACTAGGTGTCGGGGAGCAGTACTTC. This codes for CASSYPRGLGVGEQYF.

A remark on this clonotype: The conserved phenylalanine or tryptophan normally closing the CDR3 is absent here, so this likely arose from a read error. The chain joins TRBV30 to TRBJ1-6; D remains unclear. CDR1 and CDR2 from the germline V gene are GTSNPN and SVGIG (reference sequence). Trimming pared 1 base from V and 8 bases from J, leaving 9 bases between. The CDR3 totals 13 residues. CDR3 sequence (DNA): TGTGCCTGGAGTGAGGACGGACATTCACCCCTCCACTCT. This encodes CAWSEDGHSPLHS.

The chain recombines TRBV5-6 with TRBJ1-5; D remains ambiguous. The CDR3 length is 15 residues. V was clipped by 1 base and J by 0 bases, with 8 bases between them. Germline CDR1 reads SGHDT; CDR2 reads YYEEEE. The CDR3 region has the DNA TGTGCCAGCAGCTTGAGAGGTGGTAGCAATCAGCCCCAGCATTTT. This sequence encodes CASSLRGGSNQPQHF.

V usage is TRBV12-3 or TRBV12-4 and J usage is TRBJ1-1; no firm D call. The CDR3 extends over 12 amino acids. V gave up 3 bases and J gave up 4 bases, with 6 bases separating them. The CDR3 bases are TGTGCCAGCAGTTTTAGTATCACTGAAGCTTTCTTT. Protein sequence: CASSFSITEAFF.

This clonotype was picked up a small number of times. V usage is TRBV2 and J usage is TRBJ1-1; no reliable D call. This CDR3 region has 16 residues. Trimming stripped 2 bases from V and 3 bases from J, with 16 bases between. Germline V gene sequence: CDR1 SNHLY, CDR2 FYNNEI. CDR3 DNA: TGTGCCAGCAGTGAATTGGCCCCGGCGGGAGACACTGAAGCTTTCTTT. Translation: CASSELAPAGDTEAFF. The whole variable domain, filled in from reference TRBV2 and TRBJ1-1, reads EPEVTQTPSHQVTQMGQEVILRCVPISNHLYFYWYRQILGQKVEFLVSFYNNEISEKSEIFDDQFSVERPDGSNFTLKIRSTKLEDSAMYFCASSELAPAGDTEAFFGQGTRLTVV.

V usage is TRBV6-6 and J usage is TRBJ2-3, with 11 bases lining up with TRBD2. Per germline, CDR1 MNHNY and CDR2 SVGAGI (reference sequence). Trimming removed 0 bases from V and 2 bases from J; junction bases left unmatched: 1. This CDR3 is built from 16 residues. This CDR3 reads CASSYSGLADTDTQYF. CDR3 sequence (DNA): TGTGCCAGCAGTTACTCGGGACTAGCGGACACAGATACGCAGTATTTT.

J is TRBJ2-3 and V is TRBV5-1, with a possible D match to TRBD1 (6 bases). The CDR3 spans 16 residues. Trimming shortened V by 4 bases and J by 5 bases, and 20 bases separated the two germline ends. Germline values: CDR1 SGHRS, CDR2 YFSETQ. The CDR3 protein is CASSLQTGFWEDTQYF. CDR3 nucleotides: TGCGCCAGCAGCCTGCAAACAGGGTTCTGGGAAGATACGCAGTATTTT.